One sample yielded the 13 T cell receptor beta chains listed below, sequenced in a study of cytomegalovirus exposure and HLA in healthy donors. PCR amplification relied on 60 Vbeta primers (plus 13 Jbeta primers). Here immunoSEQ multiplex PCR was the method, and the copy in TCRdb shows in-frame clones only, minus some. Here the sample spans more than 95,000 clones, 60% to 80% being singletons. Sequenced material: PBMCs. The receptors originated from a man in his 60s in good health and CMV-seropositive.

This sequence joins TRBV5-6 and TRBJ2-5; D perhaps matches TRBD2 (6 bases). This CDR3 spans 13 amino acids. CDR1 and CDR2 from the germline V gene are SGHDT and YYEEEE. Trimming took off 4 bases at V and 2 bases at J, with 9 bases between the two ends. This CDR3 is CASSPGLQETQYF. The DNA of the CDR3 is TGTGCCAGCAGCCCGGGACTGCAAGAGACCCAGTACTTC.

The chain recombines TRBV4-1 with TRBJ2-3; 16 bases are shared with TRBD2. J was trimmed by 2 bases and V by 0 bases; bases with no gene match: 2. The CDR3 totals 18 residues. Germline assignment: CDR1 MGHRA and CDR2 YSYEKL. The CDR3 sequence: CASSQEGLAGGPTDTQYF. In DNA form, the CDR3 reads TGCGCCAGCAGCCAAGAGGGACTAGCGGGGGGGCCCACAGATACGCAGTATTTT.

In regard to this clone: The junction differs from germline at one of its ends, possibly a read error. This sequence joins TRBV6-1 and TRBJ1-6; TRBD1 might be the D (5 bases). Germline assignment: CDR1 MNHNS and CDR2 SASEGT. The CDR3 totals 11 residues. This CDR3 is CASSDPGRDLF. As DNA, the CDR3 is TGTGCCAGCAGTGACCCGGGACGGGACTTATTT.

This clone was detected a few times. The V and J genes are TRBV27 and TRBJ1-5; 7 nucleotides align to TRBD1. There are 15 residues in the CDR3. Germline CDR1 is MNHEY and CDR2 is SMNVEV (reference sequence). Losses at the gene ends were 6 bases for V and 3 bases for J; bases not matched to a gene: 8. The CDR3 is CASRRGLGNNQPQHF. The CDR3 DNA is TGTGCCAGCAGGAGGGGGCTTGGAAACAATCAGCCCCAGCATTTT.

This clone was observed a handful of times. V gene TRBV25-1 combines with J gene TRBJ2-5, with TRBD1 matching 11 bases. Germline V lookup: CDR1 MGHDK, CDR2 SYGVNS. The CDR3 runs 16 residues. Trimming at V came to 1 base and at J to 5 bases, leaving 6 bases not matched to a gene. This CDR3 is CASSEFLGTGGETQYF. DNA of the CDR3: TGTGCCAGCAGTGAATTTCTCGGGACAGGGGGGGAGACCCAGTACTTC. The variable domain in full, completed from reference TRBV25-1 and TRBJ2-5, reads EADIYQTPRYLVIGTGKKITLECSQTMGHDKMYWYQQDPGMELHLIHYSYGVNSTEKGDLSSESTVSRIRTEHFPLTLESARPSHTSQYLCASSEFLGTGGETQYFGPGTRLLVL.

The gene calls are TRBV7-6 and TRBJ2-4; D is perhaps TRBD2 (6 bases). Germline V gene sequence: CDR1 SGHVS, CDR2 FNYEAQ. V was pared by 5 bases and J by 6 bases, with 14 bases between. This CDR3 has 14 amino acids. CDR3 in DNA: TGTGCCAGCAGCATGGGGGAGGAGAGAAACATTCAGTACTTC. Its protein is CASSMGEERNIQYF.

This clone occurred a few times. This chain links TRBV18 with TRBJ1-2; 8 bases map to TRBD1. The CDR3 extends over 14 amino acids. Germline values: CDR1 KGHSH, CDR2 LQKENI. The ends lost 4 bases at V and 6 bases at J; junction bases unmatched: 7. CDR3 sequence (DNA): TGTGCCAGCTCACGGGACAGGCAGAGGAATGGCTACACCTTC. It yields the protein CASSRDRQRNGYTF.

The chain couples TRBV5-5 to TRBJ2-5, with D possibly TRBD2 on 5 matching bases. V lost 3 bases, J lost 7 bases, and 16 bases lay in between. Germline V lookup: CDR1 SGHKS, CDR2 YYEKEE (reference sequence). This CDR3 comprises 14 residues. For the CDR3, the DNA is TGTGCCAGCAGCTCCGTACCATTACGGGGGACCCAGTACTTC. Residues: CASSSVPLRGTQYF. The full variable domain, in which reference TRBV5-5 and TRBJ2-5 provide the parts outside the CDR3, is DAGVTQSPTHLIKTRGQQVTLRCSPISGHKSVSWYQQVLGQGPQFIFQYYEKEERGRGNFPDRFSARQFPNYSSELNVNALLLGDSALYLCASSSVPLRGTQYFGPGTRLLVL.

This clone was counted only a few times. J is TRBJ1-1 and V is TRBV7-9; 7 bases line up with TRBD1. The CDR3 totals 15 residues. J gave up 0 bases and V 7 bases, and 8 bases lay outside the gene matches. Germline V CDR1 and CDR2: SEHNR, FQNEAQ (reference sequence). The CDR3 coding sequence is TGTGCCAGCACCAATCCGGGACAGATGAACACTGAAGCTTTCTTT. Translation: CASTNPGQMNTEAFF.

The rearrangement joins TRBV6-1 to TRBJ2-5, with D possibly being TRBD2 (6 bases). TRBJ2-7 matches the DNA end more closely, so the J call is doubtful. CDR1 and CDR2 from the germline V gene are MNHNS and SASEGT. The CDR3 has 14 residues. In nucleotides, the CDR3 is TGTGCCAGCACCGGGACTGCAGGCTCCTACGAGCAGTACTTC. This gives the protein CASTGTAGSYEQYF.

The chain carries TRBV7-6 and TRBJ1-1; a possible D gene is TRBD1 (5 bases). Germline CDR1 and CDR2: SGHVS and FNYEAQ. The CDR3 consists of 15 residues. The V and J ends lost 1 base and 1 base respectively, with 10 bases between them. The CDR3 protein is CASSLGMGGNTEAFF. The CDR3 coding sequence is TGTGCCAGCAGCTTAGGCATGGGGGGGAACACTGAAGCTTTCTTT.

J is TRBJ2-3 and V is TRBV7-3; D is ambiguous. Trimming took off 3 bases at V and 4 bases at J, with 8 bases between the two ends. CDR3 length equals 13 residues. Germline-derived CDR1 and CDR2 are SGHTA and FQGTGA. CDR3: CASSFGQADTQYF. The CDR3 DNA follows: TGTGCCAGCAGCTTCGGCCAGGCAGATACGCAGTATTTT. The full variable domain, completed using reference TRBV7-3 and TRBJ2-3, is GAGVSQTPSNKVTEKGKYVELRCDPISGHTALYWYRQSLGQGPEFLIYFQGTGAADDSGLPNDRFFAVRPEGSVSTLKIQRTERGDSAVYLCASSFGQADTQYFGPGTRLTVL.

V and J are TRBV5-1 and TRBJ1-5; D is perhaps TRBD1 (5 bases). V was clipped by 4 bases and J by 4 bases, with 12 bases between them. Germline lookup yields CDR1 SGHRS and CDR2 YFSETQ. This CDR3 contains 14 residues. The CDR3 DNA reads as TGCGCCAGCAGCGTGTCCGGGGGGAATCAGCCCCAGCATTTT. Translated, it gives CASSVSGGNQPQHF.